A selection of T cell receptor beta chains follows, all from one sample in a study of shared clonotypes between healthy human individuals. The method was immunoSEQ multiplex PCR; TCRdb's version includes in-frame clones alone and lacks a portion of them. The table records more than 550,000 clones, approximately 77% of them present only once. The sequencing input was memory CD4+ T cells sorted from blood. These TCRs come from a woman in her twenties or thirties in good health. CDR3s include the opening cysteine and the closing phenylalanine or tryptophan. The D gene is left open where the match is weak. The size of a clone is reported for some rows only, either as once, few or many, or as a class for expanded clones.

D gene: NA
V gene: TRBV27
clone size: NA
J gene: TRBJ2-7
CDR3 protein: CASSSYWDPSYEQYF
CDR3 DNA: TGTGCCAGCAGTTCATATTGGGACCCGAGCTACGAGCAGTACTTC

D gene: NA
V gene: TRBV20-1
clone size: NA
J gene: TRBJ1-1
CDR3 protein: CSARGLPEAFF
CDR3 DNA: TGCAGTGCCCGAGGCCTTCCTGAAGCTTTCTTT

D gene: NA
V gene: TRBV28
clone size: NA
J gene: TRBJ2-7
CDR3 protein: CASSLSPGRSTYEQYF
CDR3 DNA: TGTGCCAGCAGTTTATCCCCCGGGCGCAGCACCTACGAGCAGTACTTC

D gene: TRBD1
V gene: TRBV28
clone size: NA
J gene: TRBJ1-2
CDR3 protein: CASSAQGQESQGYTF
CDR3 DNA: TGTGCCAGCAGCGCCCAGGGACAGGAGTCCCAAGGCTACACCTTC

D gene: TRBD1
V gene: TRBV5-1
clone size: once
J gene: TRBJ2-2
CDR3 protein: CASSLSAGTASRAGELFF
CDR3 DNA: TGCGCCAGCAGCTTGAGCGCCGGGACAGCCTCCCGCGCCGGGGAGCTGTTTTTT

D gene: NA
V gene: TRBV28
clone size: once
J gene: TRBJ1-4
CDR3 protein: CASSVREKLFF
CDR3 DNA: TGTGCCAGCTCGGTCAGGGAAAAACTGTTTTTT

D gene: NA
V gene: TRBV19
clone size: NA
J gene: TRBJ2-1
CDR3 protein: CASSRDPGRHEQFF
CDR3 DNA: TGTGCCAGTAGCAGAGACCCGGGGCGCCATGAGCAGTTCTTC

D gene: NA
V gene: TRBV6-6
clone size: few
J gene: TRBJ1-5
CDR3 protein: CASSGQWGQPQHF
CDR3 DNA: TGTGCCAGCAGTGGACAGTGGGGTCAGCCCCAGCATTTT

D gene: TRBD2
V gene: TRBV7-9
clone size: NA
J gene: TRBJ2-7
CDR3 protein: CASSLPWGGEQYF
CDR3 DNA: TGTGCCAGCAGCTTACCCTGGGGGGGCGAGCAGTACTTC

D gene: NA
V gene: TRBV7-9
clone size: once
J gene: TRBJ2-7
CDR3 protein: CASRSSGRQISYEQYF
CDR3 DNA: TGTGCCAGCAGGTCCTCTGGACGACAGATTTCCTACGAGCAGTACTTC

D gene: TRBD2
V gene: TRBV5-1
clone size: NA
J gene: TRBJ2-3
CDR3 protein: CASSSTSGLSTDTQYF
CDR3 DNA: TGCGCCAGCAGCTCGACTAGCGGACTTAGCACAGATACGCAGTATTTT

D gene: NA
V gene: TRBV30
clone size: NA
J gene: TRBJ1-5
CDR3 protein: CAWSKGLNQPQHF
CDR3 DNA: TGTGCCTGGAGTAAGGGCCTTAATCAGCCCCAGCATTTT

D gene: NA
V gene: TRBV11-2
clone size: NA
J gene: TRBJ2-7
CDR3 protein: CASSSRVATYEQYF
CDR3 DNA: TGTGCCAGCAGCTCGAGGGTCGCTACCTACGAGCAGTACTTC

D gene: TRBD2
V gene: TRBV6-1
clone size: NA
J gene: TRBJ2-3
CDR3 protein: CASSEFGTSGKDTQYF
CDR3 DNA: TGTGCCAGCAGTGAATTCGGGACTAGCGGGAAGGATACGCAGTATTTT

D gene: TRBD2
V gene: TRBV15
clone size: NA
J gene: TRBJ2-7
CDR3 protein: CATSKGLAGSYEQYF
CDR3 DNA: TGTGCCACCAGCAAGGGACTAGCGGGATCCTACGAGCAGTACTTC

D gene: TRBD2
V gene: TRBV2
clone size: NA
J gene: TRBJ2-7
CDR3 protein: CASLSGGPYEQYF
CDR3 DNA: TGTGCCAGCCTTTCGGGGGGTCCCTACGAGCAGTACTTC

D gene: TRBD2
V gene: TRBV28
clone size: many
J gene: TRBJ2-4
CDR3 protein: CASSWGGENIQYF
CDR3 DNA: TGTGCCAGCAGTTGGGGAGGGGAAAACATTCAGTACTTC

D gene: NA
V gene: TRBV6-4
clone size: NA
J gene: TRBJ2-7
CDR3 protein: CASSDLVAEARHF
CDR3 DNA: TGTGCCAGCAGTGACCTTGTGGCAGAAGCGCGCCACTTC

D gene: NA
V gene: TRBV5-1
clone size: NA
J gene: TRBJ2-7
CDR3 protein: CASSPEGAYTYEQYF
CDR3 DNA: TGCGCCAGCAGCCCGGAGGGGGCCTACACCTACGAGCAGTACTTC

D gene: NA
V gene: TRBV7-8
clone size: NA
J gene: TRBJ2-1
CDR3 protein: CASSLVGTPIKFF
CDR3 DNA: TGTGCCAGCAGCTTAGTAGGGACCCCGATCAAGTTCTTC

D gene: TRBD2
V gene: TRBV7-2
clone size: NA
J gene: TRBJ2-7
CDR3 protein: CASNKRGGYEQYF
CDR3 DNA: TGTGCCAGCAATAAGAGGGGAGGGTACGAGCAGTACTTC

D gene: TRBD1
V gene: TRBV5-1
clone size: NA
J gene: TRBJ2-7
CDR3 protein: CASSKASGTGGYEQYF
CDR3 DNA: TGCGCCAGCAGCAAGGCCTCCGGGACAGGTGGATACGAGCAGTACTTC

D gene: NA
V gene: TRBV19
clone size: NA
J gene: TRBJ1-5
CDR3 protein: CASSPPGRRNQPQHF
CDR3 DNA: TGTGCCAGTAGCCCCCCCGGGAGGAGAAATCAGCCCCAGCATTTT

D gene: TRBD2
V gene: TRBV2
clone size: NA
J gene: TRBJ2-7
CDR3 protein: CASGTSGMYEQYF
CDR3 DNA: TGTGCCAGCGGGACTAGCGGCATGTACGAGCAGTACTTC

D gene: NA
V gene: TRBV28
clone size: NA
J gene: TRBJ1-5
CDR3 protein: CASKTGASGNQPQHF
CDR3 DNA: TGTGCCAGCAAAACTGGGGCCTCGGGCAATCAGCCCCAGCATTTT

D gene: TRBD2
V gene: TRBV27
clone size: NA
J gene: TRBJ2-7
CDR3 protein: CASSLISWTSGVISYEQYF
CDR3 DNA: TGTGCCAGCAGTTTAATCAGTTGGACTAGCGGGGTCATATCCTACGAGCAGTACTTC

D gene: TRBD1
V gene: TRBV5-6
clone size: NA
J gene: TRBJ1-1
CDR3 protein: CASSLGPSRGVEAFF
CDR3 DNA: TGTGCCAGCAGCTTGGGCCCCAGCAGGGGGGTTGAAGCTTTCTTT

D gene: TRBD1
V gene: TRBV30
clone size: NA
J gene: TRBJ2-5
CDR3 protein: CAYRGGETQYF
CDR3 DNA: TGTGCCTACAGGGGCGGGGAGACCCAGTACTTC